This T cell receptor beta chain derives from a study of CD8+ T cells in alopecia areata. After isolation, RNA underwent reverse transcription to generate cDNA as the sequencing template. Profiling relied on immunoSEQ multiplex PCR, and the TCRdb table lists in-frame clones only, not all of them. The repertoire holds about 180,000 clones, with 50% to 75% as singletons. Trimming left V 2 bases short and J 6 bases short, with 20 bases between. Looked up from germline, CDR1 is SGDLS and CDR2 is YYNGEE. The CDR3 totals 17 residues. The sample's treatment: oral pan-JAK inhibitor, 5-10 mg twice daily. The material sequenced was CD4+ T cells sorted from blood, taken between weeks 55 and 70, from a patient treated with tofacitinib. This rearrangement joins TRBV9 to TRBJ2-2, with TRBD2 as a possible D gene (7 bases). The sequence was collected from a human donor with alopecia areata. CDR3 sequence: CASSVGDYREAAGELFF. For the CDR3, the DNA is TGTGCCAGCAGCGTCGGGGACTACAGGGAAGCGGCCGGGGAGCTGTTTTTT.